Below, 22 T cell receptor beta chains from the same sample are listed, as sequenced in a study of blood T cell repertoires in COVID-19. The data were produced by immunoSEQ multiplex PCR, yet TCRdb's version contains in-frame clones alone and is incomplete. The table shows 35,000 to 50,000 clones, with 89% occurring only once. Sequenced sample: peripheral blood. These receptors were obtained from a man between 70 and 80 years old with active COVID-19.

This sequence joins TRBV19 and TRBJ2-1, with 11 bases fitting TRBD1. The CDR3 length is 17 residues. V was clipped by 3 bases and J by 1 base; unmatched bases: 5. Germline CDR1 is LNHDA and CDR2 is SQIVND (reference sequence). CDR3 DNA: TGTGCCAGTAGTATTCTCGGGACAGGGGGATCCTACAATGAGCAGTTCTTC. As protein: CASSILGTGGSYNEQFF.

This rearrangement joins TRBV7-3 to TRBJ2-7, with D possibly matching TRBD2 (6 bases). The V end was cut by 1 base, the J end by 6 bases, with 13 bases between. Germline-derived CDR1 and CDR2 are SGHTA and FQGTGA. The CDR3 is 14 amino acids. The CDR3 spells CASSLNGRGAEQYF. CDR3 nucleotides: TGTGCCAGCAGCTTAAACGGGAGAGGTGCCGAGCAGTACTTC.

This clone was seen a few times. The rearrangement joins TRBV2 to TRBJ1-6; TRBD1 aligns across 8 bases. The CDR3 contains 14 residues. Germline values: CDR1 SNHLY, CDR2 FYNNEI. V lost 5 bases to trimming and J lost 8 bases; unmatched junction nucleotides: 5. This CDR3 is CASSRQGFDSPLHF. In DNA, the CDR3 is TGTGCCAGCAGTAGACAGGGGTTTGATTCACCCCTCCACTTT.

The V call is TRBV15, the J call TRBJ2-1; D gene unclear. The germline V and J ends were trimmed by 5 bases and 5 bases, with 13 bases remaining between them. Germline CDR1 LNHNV, CDR2 YYDKDF (reference sequence). The CDR3 is made up of 14 amino acids. The CDR3 region has the DNA TGTGCCACCAGCTCCCCTCGACGGGACAATGAGCAGTTCTTC. This encodes CATSSPRRDNEQFF. Based on the CDR3 plus reference TRBV15 and TRBJ2-1, the full variable domain is DAMVIQNPRYQVTQFGKPVTLSCSQTLNHNVMYWYQQKSSQAPKLLFHYYDKDFNNEADTPDNFQSRRPNTSFCFLDIRSPGLGDTAMYLCATSSPRRDNEQFFGPGTRLTVL.

The genes are TRBV7-9 and TRBJ1-5, with TRBD1 identical over 12 bases. The V gene's germline CDR1 is SEHNR and CDR2 FQNEAQ (reference sequence). The trim removed 5 bases at V and 2 bases at J, leaving 10 bases unmatched. CDR3 length equals 18 residues. Here the CDR3 DNA reads TGTGCCAGCAGCCCCGGGACAGGGGGCGAGATCGGCAATCAGCCCCAGCATTTT. This sequence encodes CASSPGTGGEIGNQPQHF.

The genes are TRBV27 and TRBJ1-4; 8 bases line up with TRBD1. Looked up from germline, CDR1 is MNHEY and CDR2 is SMNVEV (reference sequence). This CDR3 comprises 14 residues. Trimming removed 6 bases from V and 8 bases from J; junction bases left unmatched: 8. CDR3 residues: CASSTGTGREKLFF. The CDR3 region has the DNA TGTGCCAGCAGCACCGGGACAGGACGGGAAAAACTGTTTTTT.

V is TRBV5-1 and J is TRBJ2-3, with 7 bases fitting TRBD1. The V gene's germline CDR1 is SGHRS and CDR2 YFSETQ. Trimming took 1 base from V and 2 from J; bases not matched to a gene: 1. The CDR3 loop spans 14 amino acids. CDR3 bases: TGCGCCAGCAGCTTGACAGGGGACACAGATACGCAGTATTTT. This gives the protein CASSLTGDTDTQYF. Full variable domain (missing parts from reference TRBV5-1 and TRBJ2-3): KAGVTQTPRYLIKTRGQQVTLSCSPISGHRSVSWYQQTPGQGLQFLFEYFSETQRNKGNFPGRFSGRQFSNSRSEMNVSTLELGDSALYLCASSLTGDTDTQYFGPGTRLTVL.

This chain connects TRBV20-1 to TRBJ1-1, with D possibly matching TRBD1 (6 bases). The CDR3 is made up of 11 amino acids. Germline CDR1 is DFQATT and CDR2 is SNEGSKA (reference sequence). Trimming cost V 1 base and J 6 bases, with 6 bases left between them. The CDR3 spells CSARGGPEAFF. CDR3 in DNA: TGCAGTGCTAGAGGGGGGCCTGAAGCTTTCTTT.

This clone occurred once. The rearrangement joins TRBV2 to TRBJ2-5; TRBD2 might be the D (6 bases). V dropped 2 bases and J dropped 5 bases, with 24 bases sitting between them. Germline V lookup: CDR1 SNHLY, CDR2 FYNNEI. CDR3 length: 18 residues. CDR3 DNA sequence: TGTGCCAGCAGTGAACGGCTAGCGCCGCGAAACCTCGGTGAGACCCAGTACTTC. Encoded protein: CASSERLAPRNLGETQYF.

The chain carries TRBV19 and TRBJ2-1, with 10 positions matching TRBD2. The CDR3 extends over 14 amino acids. J gave up 2 bases and V 7 bases, and 2 bases lay outside the gene matches. Germline assignment: CDR1 LNHDA and CDR2 SQIVND (reference sequence). CDR3 in amino acids: CASKSGGAYNEQFF. CDR3 nucleotide sequence: TGTGCCAGTAAAAGCGGGGGGGCCTACAATGAGCAGTTCTTC.

This chain uses TRBV4-3 with TRBJ2-7; D not resolved. Between the trimmed V and J ends, which lost 1 base and 1 base, there was a span of 8 bases. CDR1 is LGHNA, CDR2 YSLEER, per germline. CDR3 length: 14 residues. The CDR3 sequence is CASSQVRSSYEQYF. DNA of the CDR3: TGCGCCAGCAGCCAAGTACGGTCATCCTACGAGCAGTACTTC.

This sequence joins TRBV6-5 and TRBJ2-5; 11 nucleotides align to TRBD2. The V and J ends lost 6 bases and 2 bases, in that order; junction bases with no gene match: 5. Germline lookup yields CDR1 MNHEY and CDR2 SVGAGI. CDR3 length: 15 residues. The CDR3 sequence is CASREGLAAQETQYF. The DNA of the CDR3 is TGTGCCAGCAGGGAGGGACTAGCGGCACAAGAGACCCAGTACTTC.

The chain uses TRBV4-3 and TRBJ2-3; D possibly corresponds to TRBD2 (6 bases). The V end was cut by 2 bases, the J end by 0 bases, with 12 bases between. The CDR3 extends over 16 amino acids. In germline, CDR1 is LGHNA, CDR2 YSLEER. The chain's CDR3 is CASSQTTRTSTDTQYF. The CDR3 coding sequence is TGCGCCAGCAGCCAAACGACTAGGACTAGCACAGATACGCAGTATTTT.

The CDR3 loop reads CASSLYGGSRAQPQHF. CDR3 nucleotides: TGTGCCAGCAGTTTATATGGAGGATCTCGGGCTCAGCCCCAGCATTTT. This chain uses TRBV28 with TRBJ1-5; D uncertain. Germline V gene lookup returns CDR1 MDHEN and CDR2 SYDVKM. Trimming stripped 1 base from V and 6 bases from J, with 16 bases between. This CDR3 spans 16 amino acids.

The J gene is TRBJ1-2, the V gene TRBV19; TRBD1 matches at 7 bases. V lost 4 bases and J lost 4; bases outside the gene matches: 6. The CDR3 spans 14 residues. Germline CDR1 and CDR2: LNHDA and SQIVND (reference sequence). The CDR3 sequence is CASSTRDSLYGYTF. CDR3 nucleotides: TGTGCCAGTAGTACCCGGGACAGCCTCTATGGCTACACCTTC.

The genes are TRBV19 and TRBJ2-1, with a possible D match to TRBD1 (6 bases). CDR1 and CDR2 (germline): LNHDA, SQIVND (reference sequence). V was pared by 8 bases and J by 4 bases, with 18 bases between. This CDR3 spans 15 amino acids. The CDR3 loop reads CASSPTTGVYNEQFF. The CDR3 DNA reads as TGTGCCAGTTCTCCAACGACAGGCGTATACAATGAGCAGTTCTTC.

This chain links TRBV5-1 with TRBJ2-3; the D is unclear. Germline V gene data show CDR1 as SGHRS and CDR2 as YFSETQ. Trimming removed 4 bases at V and 4 bases at J, with 7 bases between. The CDR3 sequence is 12 residues long. In nucleotides, the CDR3 is TGCGCCAGCAGCCTTCTCGCAGATACGCAGTATTTT. As protein: CASSLLADTQYF.

V is TRBV11-2 and J is TRBJ1-3, with D unclear. Looked up from germline, CDR1 is SGHAT and CDR2 is FQNNGV. V lost 4 bases and J 7 bases, leaving 8 bases between the germline ends. The CDR3 sequence is 12 residues long. The DNA for the CDR3 is TGTGCCAGCAGCTCCAGATCCAACACCATATATTTT. Its translation is CASSSRSNTIYF.

V gene TRBV9 combines with J gene TRBJ1-2; perhaps TRBD1 as D (5 bases). This CDR3 region has 15 residues. Germline V gene data show CDR1 as SGDLS and CDR2 as YYNGEE. Trimming took 4 bases from V and 4 from J, leaving 17 bases between them. The DNA for the CDR3 is TGTGCCAGCAGCTCCTCCCCCTCGGGGGGCTATGGCTACACCTTC. It codes for CASSSSPSGGYGYTF.

This chain connects TRBV12-3 or TRBV12-4 to TRBJ1-5, with 7 positions matching TRBD1. V lost 7 bases and J lost 7; bases outside the gene matches: 4. The CDR3 runs to 12 residues. The CDR3 bases are TGTGCCAGCACAAGGGGGCGACAGCCCCAGCATTTT. It encodes CASTRGRQPQHF.

V usage is TRBV15 and J usage is TRBJ1-2, with D possibly being TRBD1 (5 bases). Trimming shortened V by 0 bases and J by 6 bases, and 14 bases separated the two germline ends. CDR3 length: 15 amino acids. CDR1 and CDR2 from the germline V gene are LNHNV and YYDKDF (reference sequence). In DNA, the CDR3 is TGTGCCACCAGCAGAGACGACGACAGTTTTGATGGCTACACCTTC. As protein: CATSRDDDSFDGYTF.

This sequence joins TRBV2 and TRBJ2-5, with TRBD2 identical over 7 bases. The CDR3 extends over 14 amino acids. With 5 bases clipped from V and 0 bases from J, the junction kept 3 bases outside the gene matches. CDR1 is SNHLY, CDR2 FYNNEI, per germline. The CDR3 reads CASSKLANQETQYF. The CDR3 DNA reads as TGTGCCAGCAGTAAACTAGCGAACCAAGAGACCCAGTACTTC.